The entry that follows covers one T cell receptor beta chain sequence. What it recognizes is unknown. This sample is drawn from a study of cytomegalovirus exposure and HLA in healthy donors. The length of the CDR3 is 14 residues. Germline values: CDR1 MNHEY, CDR2 SMNVEV (reference sequence). V shed 6 bases and J shed 8 bases, with 16 bases lying between them. The study, taken as a whole, reports: Later analysis identified over 15,000 TCR beta sequences associated with HLA alleles, using a false discovery rate threshold of 0.05. Sequencing likely generated an artifact that appeared as a cluster of highly shared sequence variants. The study assumed roughly uniform donor sequencing depth for presence/absence analyses.

13 Jbeta primers and 60 Vbeta primers were used for the PCR. The protocol was immunoSEQ multiplex PCR, while the TCRdb copy is restricted to in-frame clones and leaves out a portion. The table has roughly 93,000 clones, 76% seen once. V usage is TRBV27 and J usage is TRBJ1-4, with no clear D. Sequenced: PBMCs. The TCR comes from a man aged 40-49 years in good health and CMV-seronegative. The CDR3 loop is CASSPRISREKLFF. In DNA, the CDR3 is TGTGCCAGCAGCCCCCGGATTTCCAGGGAAAAACTGTTTTTT.